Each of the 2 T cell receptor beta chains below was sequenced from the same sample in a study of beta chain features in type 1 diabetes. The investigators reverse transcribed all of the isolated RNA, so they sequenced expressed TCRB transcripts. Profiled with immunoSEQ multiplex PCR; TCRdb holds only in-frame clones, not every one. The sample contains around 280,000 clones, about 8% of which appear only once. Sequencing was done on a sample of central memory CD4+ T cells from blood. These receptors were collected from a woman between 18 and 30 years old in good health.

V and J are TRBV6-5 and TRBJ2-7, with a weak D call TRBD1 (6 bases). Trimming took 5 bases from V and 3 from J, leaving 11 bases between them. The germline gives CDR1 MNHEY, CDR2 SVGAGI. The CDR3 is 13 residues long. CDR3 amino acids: CASSQGHLYEQYF. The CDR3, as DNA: TGTGCCAGCAGTCAGGGACACCTCTACGAGCAGTACTTC.

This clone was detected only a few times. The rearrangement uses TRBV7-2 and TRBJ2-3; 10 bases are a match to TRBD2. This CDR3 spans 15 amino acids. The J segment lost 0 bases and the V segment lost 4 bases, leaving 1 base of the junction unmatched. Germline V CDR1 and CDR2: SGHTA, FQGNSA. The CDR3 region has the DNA TGTGCCAGCAGCTGGACTAGCGGTAGCACAGATACGCAGTATTTT. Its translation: CASSWTSGSTDTQYF. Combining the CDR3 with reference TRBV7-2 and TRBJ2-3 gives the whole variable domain GAGVSQSPSNKVTEKGKDVELRCDPISGHTALYWYRQSLGQGLEFLIYFQGNSAPDKSGLPSDRFSAERTGGSVSTLTIQRTQQEDSAVYLCASSWTSGSTDTQYFGPGTRLTVL.